The 8 T cell receptor beta chains listed next were all sequenced from one sample in a study of CD8+CD57+ T cells in acquired aplastic anemia. The TCR beta profiling, which covered VDJ combination and CDR3 sequence, was carried out using genomic DNA as the template. TCRdb recomputed calls from the reads with MiXCR, one row per CDR3 protein. This table has 200,000 to 250,000 distinct CDR3 sequences, over 55% appearing once. The material sequenced was sorted CD4+, CD8+, or CD8+CD57+ T cells (not recorded which) from PBMCs. The receptor set was obtained from a human donor in good health.

Comment on this clonotype: The junction does not match germline at one end; this may be a read error. The chain has TRBV7-3 and TRBJ1-1; possible D gene TRBD1, 5 bases. CDR1 and CDR2 (germline): SGHTA, FQGTGA. This CDR3 contains 15 residues. CDR3 region: CASSPQIGSGTEASF. The CDR3 nucleotides are TGTGCCAGCAGCCCACAAATAGGTAGTGGGACCGAAGCTTCCTTT.

This sequence joins TRBV20-1 and TRBJ1-5; D remains unclear. Germline V gene data show CDR1 as DFQATT and CDR2 as SNEGSKA (reference sequence). V was trimmed by 3 bases and J by 1 base, leaving 1 base between them. This CDR3 spans 11 amino acids. The CDR3 coding sequence is TGCAGTGCTAGCAGCAATCAGCCCCAGCATTTT. It yields the protein CSASSNQPQHF.

The chain combines TRBV5-1 with TRBJ1-4, with D possibly matching TRBD1 (5 bases). This CDR3 is 13 amino acids long. With 0 bases removed from V and 6 bases from J, the gap between germline ends came to 6 bases. Germline V gene lookup returns CDR1 SGHRS and CDR2 YFSETQ. The CDR3 is CASSLARDEKLFF. The DNA for the CDR3 is TGCGCCAGCAGCTTGGCCAGGGATGAAAAACTGTTTTTT.

This clonotype was counted ten times or more. The rearrangement uses TRBV9 and TRBJ1-2; D is unclear. The CDR3 extends over 14 amino acids. The V gene lost 6 bases and the J gene lost 0 bases, with 12 bases spanning the gap. Looked up from germline, CDR1 is SGDLS and CDR2 is YYNGEE. DNA of the CDR3: TGTGCCAGCAACCCGACAACCACTAACTATGGCTACACCTTC. Amino acids: CASNPTTTNYGYTF.

CDR3 in amino acids: CSASSGAPTDTQYF. The CDR3 DNA reads as TGCAGTGCCTCCTCTGGAGCCCCCACAGATACGCAGTATTTT. The chain combines TRBV20-1 with TRBJ2-3; D is undetermined. In germline, CDR1 is DFQATT, CDR2 SNEGSKA (reference sequence). V gave up 6 bases and J gave up 2 bases, with 15 bases separating them. The CDR3 is 14 amino acids.

Many counts were recorded for this clonotype. J is TRBJ2-1 and V is TRBV9, with TRBD2 matching over 12 bases. The V and J ends lost 3 bases and 6 bases, in that order; junction bases with no gene match: 7. CDR3 length: 16 amino acids. Germline loops: CDR1 SGDLS, CDR2 YYNGEE. The chain's CDR3 is CASSAWTSGKTNEQFF. CDR3 DNA: TGTGCCAGCAGCGCCTGGACTAGCGGGAAAACCAATGAGCAGTTCTTC.

A few counts support this clonotype. The genes are TRBV25-1 and TRBJ2-5; weak D call: TRBD1 (6 bases). CDR1 and CDR2 (germline): MGHDK, SYGVNS. There are 15 residues in the CDR3. V was shortened by 1 base and J by 5 bases, with 14 bases between the two germline ends. CDR3 protein: CASSELGGKVETQYF. The CDR3 DNA sequence: TGTGCCAGCAGTGAATTAGGGGGTAAGGTCGAGACCCAGTACTTC.

The chain has TRBV29-1 and TRBJ2-3; tentative D call: TRBD1 (6 bases). Per the germline V gene, CDR1 is SQVTM and CDR2 is ANQGSEA. V was clipped by 7 bases and J by 2 bases, with 13 bases between them. This CDR3 contains 13 residues. The CDR3 sequence is CSGRRGSTDTQYF. The CDR3 nucleotides read TGCAGCGGACGAAGGGGGTCCACAGATACGCAGTATTTT.